The TCR beta chain described here comes from a study of blood T cell repertoires in COVID-19. Looking at the study overall: Samples of COVID-19 (acute and convalescent) were obtained from the United States, Italy and Spain. Sources were T cells, B-cell-depleted T cells, or PBMCs; the material itself was cDNA or gDNA.

Authors' data handling: For nucleated cells, counts were estimated from reference gene primer amplification. Repertoires were generated with immunoSEQ multiplex PCR, while TCRdb's copy carries only in-frame clones and drops some. D and trimming were read from the DNA, whereas the V and J calls and clone size are those reported in that table. The table lists 90,000 to 130,000 clones, approximately 85% of them singletons, with around 8% in the top ten. CDR3 length equals 13 residues. Germline CDR1 SGHRS, CDR2 YFSETQ. The V and J ends lost 4 bases and 6 bases, in that order; junction bases with no gene match: 4.

The origin of this receptor is a man between 70 and 80 years old with acute or convalescent COVID-19. Sequencing was done on a sample of peripheral blood. V gene TRBV5-1 combines with J gene TRBJ2-7; 10 bases align to TRBD1. CDR3 coding DNA: TGCGCCAGCAGCCCCTGGACAGGGGGCGAGCAGTACTTC. Translating it yields CASSPWTGGEQYF.